The 16 T cell receptor beta chains given below trace back to one sample, sequenced in a study of cytomegalovirus exposure and HLA in healthy donors. TCRdb's table, derived via immunoSEQ multiplex PCR, lists solely in-frame clones and lacks some. The data contain under 200,000 clones, about 86% of them seen just once; the ten biggest clones take up around 2.4%. The sample taken for sequencing was PBMCs. The receptors originated from a young woman in good health and CMV-seronegative.

J is TRBJ1-5 and V is TRBV27; no clear D gene. CDR3 length equals 15 residues. Per germline, CDR1 MNHEY and CDR2 SMNVEV (reference sequence). Trimming stripped 0 bases from V and 1 base from J, with 7 bases between. CDR3 sequence reads: CASSLSRQSNQPQHF. In DNA, the CDR3 is TGTGCCAGCAGTTTATCGCGGCAGAGCAATCAGCCCCAGCATTTT.

A word on this clone: The sample contains more than one DNA sequence encoding this CDR3. The chain is built from TRBV27 and TRBJ2-7; 7 positions agree with TRBD2. From germline, CDR1 is MNHEY and CDR2 SMNVEV (reference sequence). This CDR3 spans 13 amino acids. J lost 2 bases, V lost 4 bases, and 2 bases had no gene match. CDR3 region: CASSSRGAYEQYF. For the CDR3, the DNA is TGTGCCAGCAGTTCCCGGGGGGCCTACGAGCAGTACTTC.

This rearrangement joins TRBV4-3 to TRBJ2-7; the match to TRBD2 covers 10 bases. CDR1 is LGHNA, CDR2 YSLEER, per germline. CDR3 size: 17 residues. Trimming cost V 1 base and J 4 bases; bases outside gene matches: 10. The CDR3 here is CASSQGVKAGGPYEQYF. The CDR3 region has the DNA TGCGCCAGCAGCCAAGGGGTTAAAGCGGGAGGGCCTTACGAGCAGTACTTC.

The rearrangement joins TRBV5-5 to TRBJ1-2; TRBD1 might be the D (6 bases). The V and J ends lost 0 bases and 4 bases respectively, with 16 bases between them. The germline gives CDR1 SGHKS, CDR2 YYEKEE (reference sequence). CDR3 size: 16 residues. The chain's CDR3 is CASSLDMTGTVYGYTF. The CDR3 DNA sequence: TGTGCCAGCAGCTTGGATATGACAGGCACGGTCTATGGCTACACCTTC.

J is TRBJ2-2 and V is TRBV19, with 9 bases fitting TRBD1. CDR1 LNHDA and CDR2 SQIVND come from the germline V gene (reference sequence). J was trimmed by 3 bases and V by 9 bases; bases with no gene match: 17. There are 18 residues in the CDR3. The CDR3 DNA is TGTGCCAGCAGATACAGGGGGCCAACCACCAAACACACCGGGGAGCTGTTTTTT. This encodes CASRYRGPTTKHTGELFF.

The gene calls are TRBV27 and TRBJ2-2; 9 bases fit TRBD1. The length of the CDR3 is 14 residues. From germline, CDR1 is MNHEY and CDR2 SMNVEV (reference sequence). V dropped 3 bases and J dropped 6; count of bases not matched to a gene: 2. CDR3 residues: CASSFRQGAGELFF. Written as DNA, the CDR3 is TGTGCCAGCAGTTTCCGACAGGGGGCCGGGGAGCTGTTTTTT.

The chain has TRBV6-1 and TRBJ2-1, with D tentatively TRBD2 (6 bases). This CDR3 contains 15 residues. The germline gives CDR1 MNHNS, CDR2 SASEGT. V lost 7 bases to trimming and J lost 2 bases, with 15 bases between them. The CDR3 sequence: CASNLGGRTYNEQFF. The CDR3, as DNA: TGTGCCAGCAATCTGGGGGGTAGGACCTACAATGAGCAGTTCTTC.

In its sample, this clone was seen once. This chain links TRBV18 with TRBJ1-4; D unresolved. CDR1 and CDR2 (germline): KGHSH, LQKENI. V dropped 3 bases and J dropped 7 bases, with 18 bases sitting between them. The CDR3 is 16 amino acids. CDR3 in amino acids: CASSPSSGEEVEKLFF. The CDR3 coding sequence is TGTGCCAGCTCACCGTCGTCGGGAGAGGAGGTTGAAAAACTGTTTTTT.

This rearrangement joins TRBV11-3 to TRBJ2-2, with 8 bases that match TRBD1. Germline CDR1 and CDR2: SGHNT and YENEEA. After removal of 5 bases from V and 3 bases from J, the junction contained 5 bases not matched to a gene. The CDR3 is 15 residues long. The CDR3 spells CASSTNRGYTGELFF. The CDR3 DNA reads TGTGCCAGCAGCACCAACAGGGGGTACACCGGGGAGCTGTTTTTT.

This clone was counted once. The V and J genes are TRBV5-4 and TRBJ2-7; a possible D gene is TRBD1 (6 bases). The CDR3 loop spans 15 amino acids. Germline loops: CDR1 SGHNT, CDR2 YYREEE (reference sequence). V lost 2 bases to trimming and J lost 2 bases, with 14 bases between them. DNA for the CDR3: TGTGCCAGCAGCTTTAGAGGTAGGGGGACCTACGAGCAGTACTTC. Translating it yields CASSFRGRGTYEQYF.

This clone was seen repeatedly, ten times or more. The V call is TRBV6-1, the J call TRBJ1-1; D not resolved. The V end lost 6 bases, the J end lost 8 bases, and 13 bases lay between the germline ends. The CDR3 sequence is 12 residues long. Germline-derived CDR1 and CDR2 are MNHNS and SASEGT. The CDR3 sequence: CASSPGELEAFF. The CDR3 DNA sequence: TGTGCCAGCAGCCCCGGGGAGTTGGAAGCTTTCTTT.

This clone turned up a few times. This chain links TRBV4-3 with TRBJ2-3, with 8 bases identical to TRBD2. The germline V gene has CDR1 LGHNA and CDR2 YSLEER. This CDR3 is 16 amino acids long. J lost 6 bases, V lost 1 base, and 9 bases had no gene match. CDR3 nucleotides: TGCGCCAGCAGCCAAGGCGGGGGGTTCAGCGGCGATACGCAGTATTTT. It codes for CASSQGGGFSGDTQYF.

The V gene is TRBV7-9, the J gene TRBJ1-1; 9 positions match TRBD1. The CDR3 covers 14 residues. Trimming at V came to 8 bases and at J to 1 base, leaving 5 bases not matched to a gene. The germline V gene has CDR1 SEHNR and CDR2 FQNEAQ (reference sequence). The CDR3 sequence is CASAGTGRNTEAFF. The CDR3 coding sequence is TGTGCCAGCGCCGGGACAGGGAGGAACACTGAAGCTTTCTTT. The entire variable domain, with the rest obtained from reference TRBV7-9 and TRBJ1-1, is as follows: DTGVSQNPRHKITKRGQNVTFRCDPISEHNRLYWYRQTLGQGPEFLTYFQNEAQLEKSRLLSDRFSAERPKGSFSTLEIQRTEQGDSAMYLCASAGTGRNTEAFFGQGTRLTVV.

This chain links TRBV5-1 with TRBJ1-1; TRBD1 matches 7 bases. The CDR3 has 13 amino acids. Germline lookup yields CDR1 SGHRS and CDR2 YFSETQ. The ends lost 0 bases at V and 6 bases at J; junction bases unmatched: 2. For the CDR3, the DNA is TGCGCCAGCAGCTTGGACAGGGGCGCTGAAGCTTTCTTT. Translated, it gives CASSLDRGAEAFF.

The genes are TRBV4-2 and TRBJ2-1; possibly TRBD1 for D (6 bases). CDR3 length: 15 amino acids. Trimming removed 0 bases from V and 10 bases from J, with 16 bases in between. Germline lookup yields CDR1 LGHNA and CDR2 YNFKEQ. The CDR3 DNA follows: TGTGCCAGCAGCCAAGAAGTTCTTGGGGGCCAGGAGCAGTTCTTC. Residues: CASSQEVLGGQEQFF.

A single count supports this clone. The chain employs TRBV10-3 and TRBJ1-1; 8 bases match TRBD1. Germline lookup yields CDR1 ENHRY and CDR2 SYGVKD. This CDR3 spans 12 amino acids. The V segment lost 7 bases and the J segment 11 bases; nucleotides outside the gene matches: 9. The CDR3 sequence: CAIKDRAEEAFF. The CDR3 nucleotides are TGTGCCATCAAGGACAGGGCCGAAGAGGCTTTCTTT.